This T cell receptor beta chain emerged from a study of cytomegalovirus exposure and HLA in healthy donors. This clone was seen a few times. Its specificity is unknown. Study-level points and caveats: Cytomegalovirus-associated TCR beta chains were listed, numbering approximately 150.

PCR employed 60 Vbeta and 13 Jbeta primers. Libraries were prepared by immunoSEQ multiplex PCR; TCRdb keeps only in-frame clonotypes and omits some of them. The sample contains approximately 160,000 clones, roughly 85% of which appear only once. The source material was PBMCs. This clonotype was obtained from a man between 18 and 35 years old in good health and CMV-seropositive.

CDR3 region: CASSKDFFNEQFF. CDR3 bases: TGTGCCAGCAGCAAGGACTTTTTCAATGAGCAGTTCTTC. This chain uses TRBV7-9 with TRBJ2-1, with TRBD2 as a possible D gene (5 bases). Germline values: CDR1 SEHNR, CDR2 FQNEAQ (reference sequence). CDR3 size: 13 residues. The V and J ends lost 5 bases and 6 bases respectively, with 11 bases between them.